The TCR beta chain under discussion was sequenced for a study of human thymus T cells. Resections from corrective heart surgery supplied the thymus tissue. Study-level results: Highly overlapping thymic repertoires in unrelated individuals were reported by related research. Gene usage for V and J segments appeared biased in thymic and blood repertoires.

The assay was immunoSEQ multiplex PCR, and TCRdb's table has in-frame clones only and misses some. The data show tens of thousands of clones, 95% seen once. The CDR3 totals 15 residues. A word on this clone: Its target is not known.

The rearrangement uses TRBV21-1 and TRBJ1-3. TRBV21-1 is a known pseudogene. The sequenced sample was thymus tissue. The clonotype was recovered from a girl younger than two with a congenital heart defect but otherwise immunologically healthy. CDR3: CASRSLRSSGNTIYF. In DNA, the CDR3 is TGTGCCAGCAGGTCACTTCGGAGCTCTGGAAACACCATATATTTT.